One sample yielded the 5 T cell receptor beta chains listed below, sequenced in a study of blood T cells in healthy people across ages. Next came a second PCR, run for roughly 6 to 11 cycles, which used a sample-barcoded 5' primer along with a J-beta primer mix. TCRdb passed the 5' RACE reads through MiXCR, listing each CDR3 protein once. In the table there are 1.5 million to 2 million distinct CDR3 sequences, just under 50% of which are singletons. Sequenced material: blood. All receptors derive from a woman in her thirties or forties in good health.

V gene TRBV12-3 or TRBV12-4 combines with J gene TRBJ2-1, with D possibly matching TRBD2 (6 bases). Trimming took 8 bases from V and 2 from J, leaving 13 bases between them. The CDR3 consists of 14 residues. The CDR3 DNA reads TGTGCCAGCGAAAAACTAGCAACCTACAATGAGCAGTTCTTC. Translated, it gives CASEKLATYNEQFF.

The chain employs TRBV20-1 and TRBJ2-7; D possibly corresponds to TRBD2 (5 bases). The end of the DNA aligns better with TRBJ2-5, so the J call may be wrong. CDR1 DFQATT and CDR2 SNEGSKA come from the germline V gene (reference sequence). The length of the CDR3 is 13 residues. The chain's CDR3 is CSAGASWGETQYF. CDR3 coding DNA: TGCAGTGCTGGAGCTAGCTGGGGAGAGACCCAGTACTTC.

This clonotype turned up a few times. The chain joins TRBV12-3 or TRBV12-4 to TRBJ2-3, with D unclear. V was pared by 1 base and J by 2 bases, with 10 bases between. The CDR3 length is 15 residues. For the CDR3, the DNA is TGTGCCAGCAGTTTAGATCGGGCCTTCACAGATACGCAGTATTTT. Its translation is CASSLDRAFTDTQYF.

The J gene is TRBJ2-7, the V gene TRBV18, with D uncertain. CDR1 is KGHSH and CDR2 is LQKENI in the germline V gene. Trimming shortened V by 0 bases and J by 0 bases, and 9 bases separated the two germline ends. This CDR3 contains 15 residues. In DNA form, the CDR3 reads TGTGCCAGCTCACCACCAGTGGGCAACTCCTACGAGCAGTACTTC. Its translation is CASSPPVGNSYEQYF.

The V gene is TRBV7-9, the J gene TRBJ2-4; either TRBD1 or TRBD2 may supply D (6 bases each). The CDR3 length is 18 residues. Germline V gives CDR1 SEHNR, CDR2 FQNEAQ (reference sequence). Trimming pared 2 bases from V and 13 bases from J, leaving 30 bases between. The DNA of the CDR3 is TGTGCCAGCAGCTTATCCCAGGGGACTTGGACGTCCCTAAGGGAGCAGTACTTC. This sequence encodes CASSLSQGTWTSLREQYF.